This entry concerns a single TCR beta chain. In this sample, this clone turned up a few times. This clone's antigen is unknown. No base quality information exists; no much larger clone differs at one position. The data originate from a study of cytomegalovirus exposure and HLA in healthy donors (dated by TCRdb to 2016 to 2017). With regard to the full study: According to an earlier analysis of a few hundred of the donors, 150 million to 200 million T cells yielded roughly 100 million unique TCR beta sequences and 276 Gb of sequence data. An early release covering roughly 600 HLA-typed donors comprised approximately 290 gigabases of sequencing data and around 80 million unique TCR sequences. Among the roughly 400 genotyped donors, roughly 80% belonged to the genetic ancestry cluster associated with self-reported Caucasian donors. The study was designed to test whether signatures of past pathogen exposure could be identified by cataloging public T cell receptors. The study profiled the T cell repertoires of 500 to 800 subjects by immunosequencing and related them to cytomegalovirus serostatus. Along with the approximately 650-subject first cohort, a separate validation cohort of roughly 110 different subjects was used. To predict cytomegalovirus infection status, the study brought together high-throughput TCR immunosequencing, statistical association of individual TCRs with disease status, and machine learning. In a later analysis, previously published TCR beta repertoires from 666 donors were re-analyzed and high-resolution HLA genotyping was added so that TCR occurrence patterns could be studied. In the later analysis, no new phenotypic data were used to find candidate immune exposures; instead, reliance was placed on TCR beta sequences and their occurrence across donors. In an earlier analysis of more than 550 of the donors, high-throughput TCR beta sequencing was used to judge whether each TCR beta V gene segment behaved as functional or pseudogenic. Donor age, sex, ethnicity and CMV serostatus were collected together with the repertoire data. A later genetic analysis used genome-wide SNP genotypes for about three fifths of the 666 donors, treating that subset as a discovery cohort. All discovery cohort repertoires had been generated on a single sequencing platform. HLA typing included class I and class II loci at four-digit resolution. Typing coverage differed by locus: A, B, C, DRB1 and DQB1 were typed in roughly 620-630 donors, DQA1 in about 560, DPA1 in around 580, and DPB1 in roughly 470. A handful of DR-DQ haplotypes were handled as single units for association and clustering because linkage in the cohort was strong. Among 398 genotyped donors of the cohort, an average of about 240,000 unique TCR beta nucleotide sequences were sequenced per donor, around a sixth of them non-productive.

Receptor libraries were prepared by the immunoSEQ multiplex PCR assay. The multiplex PCR relied on a mix of 60 forward primers for TCR Vbeta segments and 13 reverse primers for TCR Jbeta segments. Amplification of the CDR3 region of rearranged TCR beta genes was performed with a multiplex PCR assay on genomic DNA. On the Illumina HiSeq System, the amplified TCR beta libraries were sequenced as 87-base-pair reads. In the source study's methods: Across the 500 to 700 repertoires, a later analysis counted around 80 million unique TCR beta chains, roughly 11 million of which were shared by at least two donors. Raw reads were error-corrected and collapsed into unique sequences with a nearest-neighbor algorithm that merged closely related sequences to remove PCR and sequencing errors. V, D and J gene segments were assigned by aligning CDR3 sequences to IMGT reference sequences. Each retained sequence needed at least a six-nucleotide match to both a V gene segment and a J gene segment. A rearrangement was called productive if the CDR3 had no stop codons and remained in frame with V and J, and every other rearrangement was called non-productive. Following IMGT convention, CDR3 was defined as the stretch from the second conserved V-encoded cysteine up to the conserved J-encoded phenylalanine. The earlier analysis of some 580 of the donors excluded any sequence lacking an unambiguous match to a single V gene segment. In an earlier analysis of approximately 550 of the donors, V segments were called functional above 56.7% productive rearrangements and were called segregating when the between-donor standard deviation exceeded 5%. To diagnose cytomegalovirus status from the catalog of TCR beta chain sequences, a statistical classification framework was built. In a later analysis, V and J genes were assigned by comparing TCR nucleotide sequences against IMGT/GENE-DB human TR gene sequences. A later analysis assigned CDR3 sequences and most-parsimonious VDJ recombination scenarios with the TCRdist pipeline. A later analysis defined each TCR beta chain by its CDR3 amino acid sequence plus V-gene family, and excluded reads lacking a unique V-gene family. In a later analysis, fewer than 650 highly shared, low-generation-probability nucleotide sequences were removed to address suspected cross-contamination and a sequencing artifact. For each public chain, a later analysis derived a clonal expansion index from normalized ranks of inferred template counts within each repertoire. In a later analysis, generation probabilities were computed using a VDJ recombination model fitted to out-of-frame rearrangements, and the results were checked against IGoR. In a later analysis, hypergeometric tests were used to score TCR-TCR, TCR-HLA and TCR-CMV co-occurrence, with a repertoire-size bias correction applied to TCR pairs. A later analysis estimated false discovery rates by permuting HLA or CMV assignments 20 times. A later analysis grouped co-occurring TCRs with DBSCAN, adding TCRdist sequence similarity when clustering within HLA-allele-positive subsets. Co-occurrence clustering excluded repertoires with fewer than 30,000 or more than 120,000 public chains, plus five with anomalous nucleotide sharing. TCRdb holds this immuneACCESS table with in-frame rearrangements only. Some clones are missing; in checked studies, unresolved V genes explain under half, and the rest has no known cause. That table furnishes V, J and clone size, whereas the DNA furnished D and trimming. The sample data list about 82,000 clones, and around 74% of these were observed just once. The top ten constitute roughly 6.1% of the sample.

The cohort consisted of more than 650 healthy bone marrow donors. All cohort members were sampled while nominally healthy, although unrecorded immune exposures were likely present. The donor was CMV seropositive and was included in the group of around 300 seropositive cohort members. A peripheral blood sample was provided by each donor, and peripheral blood mononuclear cells were used for TCR beta sequencing. The Qiagen DNeasy Blood Extraction Kit was used to extract genomic DNA from the blood cell samples. Clipping removes 0 bases from V and 9 bases from J, with 5 as the unmatched junction base count. The CDR3 covers 14 residues, taking in both the cysteine and the phenylalanine. The DNA shown is the 42-base CDR3, in frame from base 1. Based on the germline V gene, the CDR1 and CDR2 sequences are SGHAT and FQNNGV. The full study reports these points: A later analysis found that most CMV-associated TCR beta chains appeared HLA-restricted, with HLA associations seemingly driven largely by CMV exposure. Correlated functional status among segregating V segments might be attributable to linkage disequilibrium, but an unknown experimental factor could not be ruled out. In the study, 164 TCR beta chains were listed as associated with cytomegalovirus. In a later analysis, HLA-associated TCR beta chains were found to be more clonally expanded and to have lower generation probabilities than equally common non-associated chains. Because HLA typing was unavailable for some donors at each locus, only the typed subset was used in association tests. Cytomegalovirus status was reported to be diagnosed by the classifier with high specificity and sensitivity in both the original and validation cohorts. The presence/absence analyses assumed that sequencing depth was roughly uniform across donors, and that assumption may not be true. In this cohort, only TCR beta chains were sequenced, and detectable features were limited by the absence of alpha or paired-chain data. The authors suggested that the approach could potentially be extended to other disease states and immunological phenotypes. Most TCR sequences were seen in very few donors, while some public TCRs were found in many individuals. Broadly in line with IMGT annotations, most TCR beta V segments showed up in productive rearrangements about 90% or about 30% of the time in an earlier analysis of a few hundred of the donors. According to a later analysis, TCR association rates differed among HLA loci, with DRB1 alleles showing the most associated TCRs and HLA-C alleles showing the fewest. A further reported finding was that TCR beta sequences accurately predicted the HLA-A and HLA-B alleles for most subjects in the first cohort. A few of the identified cytomegalovirus-associated TCR beta chains were confirmed in vitro to be specific for cytomegalovirus antigens. An association between a missense DCLRE1C variant and V-gene and J-gene trimming of TCR beta chains was found in a later genetic analysis and replicated in an independent cohort. The sequencing pipeline was judged likely to have produced a cluster of highly shared sequence variants as a technical artifact. Compared with the approximately 670-donor mean, donors in an Asian-associated ancestry cluster had fewer N-insertions in productive TCRs, according to a later genetic analysis. In a later analysis, several top co-occurrence clusters were reported to appear linked to parvovirus B19, influenza, CMV and Epstein-Barr virus. When HLA alleles, especially DR and DQ, strongly co-occurred, TCR associations were difficult to assign to individual alleles. The earlier analysis of 450 to 700 of the donors excluded fewer than 20 rarely observed V segments, including chromosome 9 orphons, because counts were too low. A later analysis associated roughly 17,000 TCR beta sequences with specific HLA alleles at a false discovery rate of 0.05. The only immune exposure information available for the cohort was CMV serostatus. Some IMGT-functional V segments, including TRBV6-2 and TRBV6-3, could not be distinguished by the 87-base-pair reads and were therefore excluded.

The V and J genes are TRBV11-2 and TRBJ2-1; 7 bases in the junction line up with TRBD1. The sequencing sample was made of PBMCs. The source of this sequence is a woman between 45 and 65 years old in good health and CMV-seropositive. The CDR3 in this case is CASSLETGLGEQFF. The bases read TGTGCCAGCAGCTTAGAGACAGGGTTGGGTGAGCAGTTCTTC.